Sequencing of this T cell receptor beta chain was carried out in a study of T cells in localized non-small cell lung cancer. Overall study findings and caveats: In the blood, greater T cell density corresponded to longer overall survival. Median approximately 61 top-100 tumor clones were shared with paired adjacent lung.

On this clone: Antigen specificity is unknown.

The length of the CDR3 is 17 residues. Germline assignment: CDR1 SGHRS and CDR2 YFSETQ. The germline V and J ends were trimmed by 4 bases and 1 base, with 20 bases remaining between them. Some clones are missing from TCRdb's copy, which holds only in-frame ones; the method was immunoSEQ multiplex PCR. The sample holds tens of thousands of clones, 75% to 90% seen once. This specimen was peripheral blood mononuclear cells, taken before any cancer treatment. The receptor was isolated from a male donor older than 55 with stage II lung adenocarcinoma. The gene calls are TRBV5-1 and TRBJ1-1; D gene unclear. The CDR3 here is CASSPTPPGQPNTEAFF. CDR3 bases: TGCGCCAGCAGCCCAACCCCCCCGGGTCAGCCGAACACTGAAGCTTTCTTT.